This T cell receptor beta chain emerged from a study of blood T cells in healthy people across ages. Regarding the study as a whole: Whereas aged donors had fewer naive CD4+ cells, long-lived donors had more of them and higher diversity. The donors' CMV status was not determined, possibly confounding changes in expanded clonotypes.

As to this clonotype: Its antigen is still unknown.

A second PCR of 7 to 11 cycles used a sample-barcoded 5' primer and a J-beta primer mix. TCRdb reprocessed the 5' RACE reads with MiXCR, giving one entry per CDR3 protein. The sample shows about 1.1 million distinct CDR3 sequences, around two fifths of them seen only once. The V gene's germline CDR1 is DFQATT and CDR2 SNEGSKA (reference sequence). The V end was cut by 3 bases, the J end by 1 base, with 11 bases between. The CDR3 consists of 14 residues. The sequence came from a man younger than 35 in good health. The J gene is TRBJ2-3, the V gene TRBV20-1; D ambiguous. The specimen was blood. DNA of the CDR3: TGCAGTGCTAGTGAGAGCGCTCGCACAGATACGCAGTATTTT. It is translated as CSASESARTDTQYF.